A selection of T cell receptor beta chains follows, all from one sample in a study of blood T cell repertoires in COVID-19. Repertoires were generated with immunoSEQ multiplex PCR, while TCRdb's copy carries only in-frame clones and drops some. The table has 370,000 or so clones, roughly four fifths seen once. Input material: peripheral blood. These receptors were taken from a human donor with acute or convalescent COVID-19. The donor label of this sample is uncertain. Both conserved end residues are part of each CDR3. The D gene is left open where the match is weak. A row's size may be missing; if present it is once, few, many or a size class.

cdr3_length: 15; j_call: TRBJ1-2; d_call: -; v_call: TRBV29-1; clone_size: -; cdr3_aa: CSVVTFASLNYGYTF; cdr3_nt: TGCAGCGTTGTGACATTCGCATCTCTTAACTATGGCTACACCTTC
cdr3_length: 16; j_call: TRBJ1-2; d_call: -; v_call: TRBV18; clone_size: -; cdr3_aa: CASSPLAGSSADGYTF; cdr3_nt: TGTGCCAGCTCACCCCTGGCTGGATCTTCGGCGGATGGCTACACCTTC
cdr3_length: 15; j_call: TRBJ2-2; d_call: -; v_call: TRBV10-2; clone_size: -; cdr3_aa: CASSESGRSTGELFF; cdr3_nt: TGCGCCAGCAGCGAGAGCGGGCGGAGCACCGGGGAGCTGTTTTTT
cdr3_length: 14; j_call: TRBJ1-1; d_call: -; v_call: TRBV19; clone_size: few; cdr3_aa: CASSIGARNTEAFF; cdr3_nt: TGTGCCAGTAGTATTGGGGCACGAAACACTGAAGCTTTCTTT
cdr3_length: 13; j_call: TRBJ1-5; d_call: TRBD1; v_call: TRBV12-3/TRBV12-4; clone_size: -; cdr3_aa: CASSTGGGQPQHF; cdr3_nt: TGTGCCAGCAGCACAGGGGGCGGACAGCCCCAGCATTTT
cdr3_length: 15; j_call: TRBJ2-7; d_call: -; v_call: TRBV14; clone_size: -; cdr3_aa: CASSQGLGRSYEQYF; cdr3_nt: TGTGCCAGCAGCCAAGGGTTAGGCAGGTCCTACGAGCAGTACTTC
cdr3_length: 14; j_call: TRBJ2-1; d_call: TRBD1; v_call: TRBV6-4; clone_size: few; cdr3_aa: CASSALTGSNEQFF; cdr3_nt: TGTGCCAGCAGTGCCTTGACAGGGAGCAATGAGCAGTTCTTC
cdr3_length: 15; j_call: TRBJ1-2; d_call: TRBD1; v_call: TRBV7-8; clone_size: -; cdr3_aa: CASSLADRGWYGYTF; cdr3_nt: TGTGCCAGCAGCTTAGCTGACAGGGGTTGGTATGGCTACACCTTC
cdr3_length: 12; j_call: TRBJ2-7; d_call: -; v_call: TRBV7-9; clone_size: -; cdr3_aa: CASSSQGFEQYF; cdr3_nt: TGTGCCAGCAGCTCACAGGGTTTCGAGCAGTACTTC
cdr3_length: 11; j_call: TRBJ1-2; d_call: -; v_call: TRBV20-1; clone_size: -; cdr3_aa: CSVGQRVGYTF; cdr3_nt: TGCAGTGTAGGACAGAGAGTTGGCTACACCTTC
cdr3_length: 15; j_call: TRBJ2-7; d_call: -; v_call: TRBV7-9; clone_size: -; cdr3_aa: CASSADWGVFDEQYF; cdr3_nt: TGTGCCAGCAGTGCAGATTGGGGGGTCTTCGACGAGCAGTACTTC
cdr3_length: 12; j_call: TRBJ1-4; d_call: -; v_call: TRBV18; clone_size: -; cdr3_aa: CASSPGGTSLFF; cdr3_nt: TGTGCCAGCTCACCCGGGGGGACGTCTCTGTTTTTT
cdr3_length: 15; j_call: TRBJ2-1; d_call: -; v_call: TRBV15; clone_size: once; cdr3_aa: CATSREAGGYNEQFF; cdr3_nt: TGTGCCACCAGCAGAGAAGCCGGGGGCTACAATGAGCAGTTCTTC
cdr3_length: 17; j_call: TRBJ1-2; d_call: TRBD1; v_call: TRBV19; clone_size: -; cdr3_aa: CASSSGQGATFTYGYTF; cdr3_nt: TGTGCCAGTAGTAGCGGACAGGGGGCGACGTTCACCTATGGCTACACCTTC
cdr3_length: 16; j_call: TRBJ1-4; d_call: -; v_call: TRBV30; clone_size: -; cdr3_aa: CAWSIGGAATNEKLFF; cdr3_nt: TGTGCCTGGAGTATTGGCGGAGCTGCAACTAATGAAAAACTGTTTTTT
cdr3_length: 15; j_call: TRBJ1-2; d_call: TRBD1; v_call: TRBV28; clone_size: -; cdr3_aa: CAIRTRDSPNYGYTF; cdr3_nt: TGTGCCATCAGGACCCGGGACAGCCCTAACTATGGCTACACCTTC
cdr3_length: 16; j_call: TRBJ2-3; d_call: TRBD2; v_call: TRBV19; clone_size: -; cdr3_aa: CASSIIGRELGDTQYF; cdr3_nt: TGTGCCAGTAGTATTATAGGGCGGGAGCTTGGAGATACGCAGTATTTT
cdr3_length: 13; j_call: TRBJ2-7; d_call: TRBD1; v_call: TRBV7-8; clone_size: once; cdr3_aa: CASSQLQGSEQYF; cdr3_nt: TGTGCCAGCAGCCAATTACAGGGGAGCGAGCAGTACTTC
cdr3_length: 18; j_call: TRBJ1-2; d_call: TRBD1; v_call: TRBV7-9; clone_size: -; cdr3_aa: CASSGPDREPTPNYGYTF; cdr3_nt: TGTGCCAGCAGCGGTCCGGACAGGGAACCTACTCCTAACTATGGCTACACCTTC
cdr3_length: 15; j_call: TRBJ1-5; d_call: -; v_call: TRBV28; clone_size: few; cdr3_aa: CASSLWAPGNQPQHF; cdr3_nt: TGTGCCAGCAGTTTATGGGCCCCCGGCAATCAGCCCCAGCATTTT
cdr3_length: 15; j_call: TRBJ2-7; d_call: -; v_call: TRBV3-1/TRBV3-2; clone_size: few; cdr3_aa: CASSQSRRKSYEQYF; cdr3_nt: TGTGCCAGCAGCCAAAGCAGGAGGAAGTCCTACGAGCAGTACTTC
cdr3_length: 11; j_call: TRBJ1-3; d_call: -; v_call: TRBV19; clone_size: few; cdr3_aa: CATGTGNTIYF; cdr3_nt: TGTGCCACCGGTACGGGAAACACCATATATTTT
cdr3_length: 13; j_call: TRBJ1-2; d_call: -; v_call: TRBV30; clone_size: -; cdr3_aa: CAWSTGQNYGYTF; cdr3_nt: TGTGCCTGGAGTACCGGACAGAACTATGGCTACACCTTC
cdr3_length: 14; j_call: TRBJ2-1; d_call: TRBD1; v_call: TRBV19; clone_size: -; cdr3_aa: CASSTGQGASEQFF; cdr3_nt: TGTGCCAGTAGTACTGGACAGGGGGCTAGTGAGCAGTTCTTC
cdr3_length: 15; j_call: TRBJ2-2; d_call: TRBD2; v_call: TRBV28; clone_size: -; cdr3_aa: CASTPGGRRTGELFF; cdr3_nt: TGTGCCAGCACCCCGGGAGGCAGACGGACCGGGGAGCTGTTTTTT
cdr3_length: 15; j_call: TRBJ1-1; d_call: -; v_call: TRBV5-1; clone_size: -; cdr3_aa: CASSLLSPGNTEAFF; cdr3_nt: TGCGCCAGCAGCTTGTTATCTCCAGGGAACACTGAAGCTTTCTTT
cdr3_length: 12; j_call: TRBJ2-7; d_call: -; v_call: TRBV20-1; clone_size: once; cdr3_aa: CSASYGSYEQYF; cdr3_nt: TGCAGTGCTAGTTACGGGTCCTACGAGCAGTACTTC
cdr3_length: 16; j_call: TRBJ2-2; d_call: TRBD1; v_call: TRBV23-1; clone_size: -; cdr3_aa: CASSQMGQRNTGELFF; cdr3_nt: TGCGCCAGCAGTCAAATGGGACAGCGAAACACCGGGGAGCTGTTTTTT
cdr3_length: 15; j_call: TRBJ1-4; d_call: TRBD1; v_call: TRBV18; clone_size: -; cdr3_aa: CASSPLTGESEKLFF; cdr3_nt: TGTGCCAGCTCACCATTGACAGGGGAATCGGAAAAACTGTTTTTT
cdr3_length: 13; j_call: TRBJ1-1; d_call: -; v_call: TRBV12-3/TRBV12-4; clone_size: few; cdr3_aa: CASRLQVNTEAFF; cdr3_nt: TGTGCCAGCAGGCTACAGGTGAACACTGAAGCTTTCTTT
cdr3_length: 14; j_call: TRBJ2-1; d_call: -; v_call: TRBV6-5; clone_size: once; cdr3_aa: CASLDFPRYNEQFF; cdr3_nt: TGTGCCAGCCTGGACTTCCCGCGTTACAATGAGCAGTTCTTC
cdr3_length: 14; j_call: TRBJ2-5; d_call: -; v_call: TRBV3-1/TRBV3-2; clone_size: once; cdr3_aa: CASSPDWNQETQYF; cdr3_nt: TGTGCCAGCAGCCCGGACTGGAACCAAGAGACCCAGTACTTC
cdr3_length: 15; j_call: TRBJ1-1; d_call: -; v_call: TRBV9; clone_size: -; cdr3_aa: CASSVEVGTPDGAFF; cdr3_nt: TGTGCCAGCAGCGTAGAAGTGGGGACACCCGACGGGGCTTTCTTT
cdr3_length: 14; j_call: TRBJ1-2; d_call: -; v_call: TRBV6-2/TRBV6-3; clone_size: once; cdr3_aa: CASSYLSGNYGYTF; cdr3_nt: TGTGCCAGCAGTTACTTATCAGGGAACTATGGCTACACCTTC
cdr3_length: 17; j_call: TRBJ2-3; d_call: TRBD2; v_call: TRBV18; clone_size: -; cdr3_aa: CASSPGTSGRGADTQYF; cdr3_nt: TGTGCCAGCTCACCGGGGACTAGCGGGAGAGGGGCAGATACGCAGTATTTT
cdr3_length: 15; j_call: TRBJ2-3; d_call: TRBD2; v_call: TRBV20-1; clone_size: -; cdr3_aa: CSASLRGRTPDTQYF; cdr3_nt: TGCAGTGCTAGTCTTCGCGGGAGGACCCCAGATACGCAGTATTTT
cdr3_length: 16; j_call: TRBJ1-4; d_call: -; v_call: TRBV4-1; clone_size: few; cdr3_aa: CASSPLGVSTNEKLFF; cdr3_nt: TGCGCCAGCAGCCCCTTAGGGGTATCAACTAATGAAAAACTGTTTTTT
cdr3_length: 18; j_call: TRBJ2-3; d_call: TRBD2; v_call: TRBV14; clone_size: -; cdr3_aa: CASSRLGSSGGAKDTQYF; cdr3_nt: TGTGCCAGCAGTCGTCTGGGTTCCAGCGGGGGGGCTAAAGATACGCAGTATTTT
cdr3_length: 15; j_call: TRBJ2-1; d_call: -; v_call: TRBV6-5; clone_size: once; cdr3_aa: CASSNRLVSHNEQFF; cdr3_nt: TGTGCCAGCAGTAACCGACTTGTCTCACACAATGAGCAGTTCTTC
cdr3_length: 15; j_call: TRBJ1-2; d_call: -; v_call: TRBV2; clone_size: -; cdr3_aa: CASSEEAWTLNGYTF; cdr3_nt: TGTGCCAGCAGTGAAGAAGCTTGGACATTGAATGGCTACACCTTC
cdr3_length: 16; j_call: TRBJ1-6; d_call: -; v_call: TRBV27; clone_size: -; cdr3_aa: CASRVGTLFGSSPLHF; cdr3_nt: TGTGCCAGCAGGGTTGGTACCTTATTCGGTAGTTCACCCCTCCACTTT
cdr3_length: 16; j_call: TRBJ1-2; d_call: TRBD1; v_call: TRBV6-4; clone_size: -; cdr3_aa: CASRGQQLAAIYGYTF; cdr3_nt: TGTGCCAGCAGGGGACAGCAACTTGCCGCAATCTATGGCTACACCTTC
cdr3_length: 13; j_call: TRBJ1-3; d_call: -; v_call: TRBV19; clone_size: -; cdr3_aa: CASSEGVGNTIYF; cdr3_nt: TGTGCCAGTAGTGAGGGGGTCGGAAACACCATATATTTT
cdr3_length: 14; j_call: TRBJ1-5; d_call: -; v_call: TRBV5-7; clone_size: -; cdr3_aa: CASSYGEKDQPQHF; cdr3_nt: TGTGCCAGCAGCTATGGGGAGAAGGATCAGCCCCAGCATTTT
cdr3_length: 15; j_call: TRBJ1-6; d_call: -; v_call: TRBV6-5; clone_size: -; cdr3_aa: CASSRGTGRTSPLHF; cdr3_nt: TGTGCCAGCAGTCGCGGGACTGGCAGAACCTCACCCCTCCACTTT
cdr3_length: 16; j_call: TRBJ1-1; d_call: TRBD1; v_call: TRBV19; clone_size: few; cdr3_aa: CASSTGTGRVNTEAFF; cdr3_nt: TGTGCCAGTAGTACAGGGACAGGGCGGGTCAACACTGAAGCTTTCTTT
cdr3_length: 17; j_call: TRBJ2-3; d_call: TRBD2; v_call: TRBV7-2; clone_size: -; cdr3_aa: CASSLAGVGLAVNTQYF; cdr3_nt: TGTGCCAGCAGCTTAGCGGGGGTGGGACTAGCCGTTAATACGCAGTATTTT
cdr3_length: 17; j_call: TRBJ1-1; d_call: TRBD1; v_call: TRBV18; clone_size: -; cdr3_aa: CASSLKPTGLLNTEAFF; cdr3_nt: TGTGCCAGCTCCCTTAAGCCGACAGGGCTATTGAACACTGAAGCTTTCTTT
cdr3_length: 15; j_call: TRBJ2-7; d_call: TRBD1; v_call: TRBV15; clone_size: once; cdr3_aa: CATSRKTGESYEQYF; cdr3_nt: TGTGCCACCAGCAGAAAGACAGGGGAATCCTACGAGCAGTACTTC
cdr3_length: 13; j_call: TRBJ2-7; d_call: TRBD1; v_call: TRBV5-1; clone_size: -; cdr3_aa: CASNSGGTYEQYF; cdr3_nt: TGCGCCAGCAACTCAGGGGGAACCTACGAGCAGTACTTC
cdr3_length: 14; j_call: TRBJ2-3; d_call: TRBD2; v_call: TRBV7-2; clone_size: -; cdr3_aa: CASNPGLAGYTQYF; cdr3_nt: TGTGCCAGCAACCCGGGACTAGCGGGGTATACGCAGTATTTT
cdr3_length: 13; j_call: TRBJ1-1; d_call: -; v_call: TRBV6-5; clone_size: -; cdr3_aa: CASSSQQNTEAFF; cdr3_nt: TGTGCCAGCAGTTCACAGCAGAACACTGAAGCTTTCTTT
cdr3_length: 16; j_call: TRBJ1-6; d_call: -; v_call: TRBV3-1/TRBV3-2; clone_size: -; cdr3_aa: CASSQGWGGGNSPLHF; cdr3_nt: TGTGCCAGCAGCCAAGGATGGGGGGGAGGTAATTCACCCCTCCACTTT
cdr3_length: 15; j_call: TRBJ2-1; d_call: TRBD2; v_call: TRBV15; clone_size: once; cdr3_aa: CATQFEAGTYNEQFF; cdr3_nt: TGTGCCACCCAGTTTGAAGCGGGAACTTACAATGAGCAGTTCTTC
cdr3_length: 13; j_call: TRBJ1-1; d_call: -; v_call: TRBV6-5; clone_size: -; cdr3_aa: CASRTQVYTEAFF; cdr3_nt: TGTGCCAGCAGGACACAGGTTTACACTGAAGCTTTCTTT